The 17 T cell receptor beta chains in this list originate from one sample, sequenced in a study of OX40 agonist ivuxolimab in advanced cancers. Measured with immunoSEQ multiplex PCR; TCRdb has only the in-frame clones, and not every one. The sample has 30,000 to 35,000 clones; 65% to 80% are singletons. Sequences were derived from CD4+ or CD8+ T cells sorted from blood, sampled in a trial of the OX40 agonist ivuxolimab. The receptors shown here come from an adult with an advanced solid tumor such as melanoma, head and neck, liver or kidney cancer.

The chain combines TRBV19 with TRBJ1-5; D is uncertain. CDR1 is LNHDA, CDR2 SQIVND, per germline (reference sequence). V was shortened by 7 bases and J by 1 base, with 14 bases between the two germline ends. The CDR3 is made up of 15 amino acids. The CDR3 reads CASTARTVSNQPQHF. The CDR3 region has the DNA TGTGCCAGTACCGCGCGGACCGTAAGCAATCAGCCCCAGCATTTT.

This clone was counted only a few times. The chain employs TRBV7-3 and TRBJ1-6; 7 positions agree with TRBD1. Unmatched junction bases numbered 5, after V lost 4 bases and J lost 5 bases. Per the germline V gene, CDR1 is SGHTA and CDR2 is FQGTGA. The CDR3 has 15 residues. The CDR3 region is CASSSRDSDNSPLHF. CDR3 in DNA: TGTGCCAGCAGCTCCCGGGACAGTGATAATTCACCCCTCCACTTT.

V and J are TRBV10-3 and TRBJ2-7; 9 positions match TRBD1. Trimming cost V 10 bases and J 0 bases; bases outside gene matches: 4. The CDR3 consists of 13 residues. Per germline, CDR1 ENHRY and CDR2 SYGVKD. This CDR3 reads CATRDRVSYEQYF. In nucleotides, the CDR3 is TGTGCCACACGGGACAGGGTCTCCTACGAGCAGTACTTC.

This chain uses TRBV5-1 with TRBJ1-2, with 8 bases identical to TRBD1. The CDR3 extends over 14 amino acids. Germline CDR1 SGHRS, CDR2 YFSETQ. Unmatched junction bases numbered 5, after V lost 3 bases and J lost 4 bases. In DNA, the CDR3 is TGCGCCAGCAGCTCAGGGGGCGCGGGCTATGGCTACACCTTC. Its protein is CASSSGGAGYGYTF.

The chain uses TRBV5-1 and TRBJ2-1; 9 positions agree with TRBD2. This CDR3 comprises 16 residues. Germline values: CDR1 SGHRS, CDR2 YFSETQ. Unmatched junction bases numbered 10, after V lost 0 bases and J lost 9 bases. Here the CDR3 reads CASSLAVAGAQGEQFF. Written as DNA, the CDR3 is TGCGCCAGCAGCTTGGCGGTAGCGGGGGCCCAAGGTGAGCAGTTCTTC.

The J gene is TRBJ1-1, the V gene TRBV6-5, with D unresolved. The CDR3 runs to 15 residues. V was shortened by 5 bases and J by 0 bases, with 13 bases between the two germline ends. CDR1 is MNHEY and CDR2 is SVGAGI in the germline V gene. The CDR3 reads CASSLSEGMNTEAFF. The DNA of the CDR3 is TGTGCCAGCAGTCTTAGTGAGGGCATGAACACTGAAGCTTTCTTT.

This clone was seen more than once but under ten times. Relative to the germline gene, one junction end is altered; a read error may explain this. This chain links TRBV10-3 with TRBJ2-6, with D uncertain. Germline CDR1 ENHRY, CDR2 SYGVKD. The CDR3 spans 15 residues. CDR3 sequence (DNA): TGTGCCAGCAGTCGGAGAAGCTCTGGGGCCAACGTCCTGACTTTC. This codes for CASSRRSSGANVLTF.

V is TRBV4-1 and J is TRBJ1-4; D ambiguous. The CDR3 extends over 15 amino acids. CDR1 is MGHRA, CDR2 YSYEKL, per germline. The ends were cut back, 0 bases at V and 4 bases at J, with 9 bases in the middle. The CDR3 region has the DNA TGCGCCAGCAGCCAAGACAGAGGGTTTAATGAAAAACTGTTTTTT. It translates to CASSQDRGFNEKLFF.

The V call is TRBV30, the J call TRBJ1-5; 9 nucleotides match TRBD1. The V segment lost 4 bases and the J segment 7 bases; nucleotides outside the gene matches: 8. Germline V lookup: CDR1 GTSNPN, CDR2 SVGIG (reference sequence). The CDR3 sequence is 14 residues long. The CDR3 is CAWTPGQGWQPQHF. The CDR3 DNA sequence: TGTGCCTGGACGCCGGGACAGGGCTGGCAGCCCCAGCATTTT. The variable domain in full, with the rest retrieved from reference TRBV30 and TRBJ1-5, is SQTIHQWPATLVQPVGSPLSLECTVEGTSNPNLYWYRQAAGRGLQLLFYSVGIGQISSEVPQNLSASRPQDRQFILSSKKLLLSDSGFYLCAWTPGQGWQPQHFGDGTRLSIL.

This chain joins TRBV19 and TRBJ2-7; 9 bases fit TRBD1. Germline V lookup: CDR1 LNHDA, CDR2 SQIVND (reference sequence). J lost 4 bases, V lost 5 bases, and 6 bases had no gene match. This CDR3 contains 14 residues. DNA of the CDR3: TGTGCCAGTAGTTACGGGACAGGGACGTACGAGCAGTACTTC. Encoded protein: CASSYGTGTYEQYF.

The chain carries TRBV18 and TRBJ1-2, with a weak D call TRBD1 (5 bases). V lost 2 bases to trimming and J lost 7 bases, with 26 bases between them. Germline V lookup: CDR1 KGHSH, CDR2 LQKENI. There are 18 residues in the CDR3. CDR3 amino acids: CASSPYQGRDLEGLGYTF. The CDR3 DNA reads as TGTGCCAGCTCACCATATCAAGGAAGGGACCTTGAGGGACTTGGCTACACCTTC.

The chain joins TRBV5-3 to TRBJ2-5; maybe TRBD1 (6 bases). TRBV5-3 carries the ORF label, with uncertain function. Trimming took 4 bases from V and 0 from J, leaving 16 bases between them. This CDR3 comprises 16 residues. The CDR3 nucleotides read TGTGCCAGAAGCAAAGACAGGCGTCAGTACCAAGAGACCCAGTACTTC. Translated, it gives CARSKDRRQYQETQYF.

This chain links TRBV7-8 with TRBJ1-2; 9 bases match TRBD1. V trimming: 1 base; J trimming: 8 bases; junction bases outside the gene matches: 8. The germline V gene encodes CDR1 SGHVS and CDR2 FQNEAQ. The CDR3 has 15 residues. The CDR3 sequence is CASSLVGTGIEGYTF. The CDR3 DNA reads TGTGCCAGCAGCTTAGTTGGGACAGGGATTGAAGGCTACACCTTC.

This clone has more than one count but fewer than ten. A junction boundary mismatches the germline segment, possibly from a read error. Other DNA sequences from this sample encode an identical CDR3 as well. The CDR3 DNA follows: TGTGCCAGCAGCCAAGGGACAGGGAAAGAGACCCAGTACTTC. Protein product: CASSQGTGKETQYF. The V call is TRBV4-1, the J call TRBJ2-5; 9 bases agree with TRBD1. This CDR3 contains 14 residues. CDR1 and CDR2 (germline): MGHRA, YSYEKL.

The table lists this clone with a count of one. The V and J genes are TRBV9 and TRBJ2-1; TRBD1 agrees at 10 bases. CDR3 size: 20 residues. The ends lost 5 bases at V and 5 bases at J; junction bases unmatched: 22. Germline V gives CDR1 SGDLS, CDR2 YYNGEE. DNA of the CDR3: TGTGCCAGCAGTTACCCCATAAATCCTCGGACAGGGGGGAATGACAATGAGCAGTTCTTC. The encoded protein is CASSYPINPRTGGNDNEQFF.

V is TRBV10-3 and J is TRBJ2-7; TRBD1 matches at 7 bases. The V gene end was trimmed by 6 bases and the J gene end by 3 bases; junction bases not matched to a gene: 8. This CDR3 spans 14 amino acids. Per germline, CDR1 ENHRY and CDR2 SYGVKD. Here the CDR3 reads CAIRASTGSYEQYF. DNA for the CDR3: TGTGCCATCAGGGCCTCGACAGGGAGCTACGAGCAGTACTTC.

V usage is TRBV19 and J usage is TRBJ2-3; 10 bases are shared with TRBD2. V gave up 3 bases and J gave up 0 bases; unmatched junction bases: 9. CDR1 is LNHDA and CDR2 is SQIVND in the germline V gene (reference sequence). This CDR3 contains 18 residues. The CDR3 DNA sequence: TGTGCCAGTAGTATCGGACTAGCGGATTACTCTAGCACAGATACGCAGTATTTT. This translates into CASSIGLADYSSTDTQYF.